This paragraph covers one TCR beta chain sequence. The target antigen is unknown. Assay used: immunoSEQ multiplex PCR; TCRdb lists only in-frame clones, some missing. The sample has 55,000 to 70,000 clones; just under 95% are singletons. The data stem from a study of cytomegalovirus exposure and HLA in healthy donors. Study findings and constraints: Researchers counted 150 to 200 TCR beta chains as cytomegalovirus-associated. Specific recognition of CMV antigens was confirmed in vitro for a few chains (all CMV-associated).

This CDR3 comprises 12 residues. From germline, CDR1 is MDHEN and CDR2 SYDVKM. V was shortened by 7 bases and J by 7 bases, with 11 bases between the two germline ends. V and J are TRBV28 and TRBJ1-5; TRBD1 is a possible D gene (5 bases). This clonotype was obtained from a man younger than 35 in good health and CMV-seronegative. The sample was PBMCs. CDR3 coding DNA: TGTGCCAGCACTATGGGGCCCCAGCCCCAGCATTTT. Translated: CASTMGPQPQHF.